This is a list of T cell receptor beta chains from one sample in a study of control samples from healthy donors and cancer patients. The protocol was immunoSEQ multiplex PCR, while the TCRdb copy is restricted to in-frame clones and leaves out a portion. The top ten hold 6% to 9% of the sample, which has about 140,000 clones, around 90% seen once. The specimen sequenced was blood. These receptors were collected from a man aged 18 to 29 in good health. CDR3s include the opening cysteine and the closing phenylalanine or tryptophan. A D gene is named only where the DNA matches it firmly. A clone size is listed for some rows: how often the clone was seen (once, few, many), or a class if it is expanded.

d_call: NA; v_call: TRBV27; clone_size: NA; j_call: TRBJ2-7; cdr3_length: 13; cdr3_nt: TGTGCCAGCAGTTACGGAGGGGCCTACGAGCAGTACTTC; cdr3_aa: CASSYGGAYEQYF
d_call: NA; v_call: TRBV3-1/TRBV3-2; clone_size: few; j_call: TRBJ1-2; cdr3_length: 14; cdr3_nt: TGTGCCAGCAGCCAGAAACTGACGGATTATGGCTACACCTTC; cdr3_aa: CASSQKLTDYGYTF
d_call: NA; v_call: TRBV29-1; clone_size: NA; j_call: TRBJ1-1; cdr3_length: 13; cdr3_nt: TGCAGCGTCACTGGGACGGGGAACACTGAAGCTTTCTTT; cdr3_aa: CSVTGTGNTEAFF
d_call: NA; v_call: TRBV6-2/TRBV6-3; clone_size: NA; j_call: TRBJ2-2; cdr3_length: 13; cdr3_nt: TGTGCCAGCAGTTACTTAAACACCGGGGAGCTGTTTTTT; cdr3_aa: CASSYLNTGELFF
d_call: NA; v_call: TRBV29-1; clone_size: once; j_call: TRBJ2-5; cdr3_length: 13; cdr3_nt: TGCAGCGTTGAAGTGGGGGTGGTAGAGACCCAGTACTTC; cdr3_aa: CSVEVGVVETQYF
d_call: NA; v_call: TRBV19; clone_size: NA; j_call: TRBJ1-2; cdr3_length: 14; cdr3_nt: TGTGCCAGTAGTACAGCGAACTCTAACTATGGCTACACCTTC; cdr3_aa: CASSTANSNYGYTF
d_call: NA; v_call: TRBV5-1; clone_size: NA; j_call: TRBJ1-1; cdr3_length: 14; cdr3_nt: TGCGCCAGCAGTCAAGGAGGGGGGCGGACTGAAGCTTTCTTT; cdr3_aa: CASSQGGGRTEAFF
d_call: NA; v_call: TRBV5-8; clone_size: few; j_call: TRBJ2-7; cdr3_length: 12; cdr3_nt: TGTGCCAGCAGCTTGTTGGCAGGCGAGCAGTACTTC; cdr3_aa: CASSLLAGEQYF
d_call: NA; v_call: TRBV19; clone_size: once; j_call: TRBJ2-6; cdr3_length: 15; cdr3_nt: TGTGCCAGTAGTATCTGGAGCTCTGGGGCCAACGTCCTGACTTTC; cdr3_aa: CASSIWSSGANVLTF
d_call: NA; v_call: TRBV27; clone_size: NA; j_call: TRBJ2-7; cdr3_length: 16; cdr3_nt: TGTGCCAGCAGTTTATCCAGCTCGAACCCTATGTACGAGCAGTACTTC; cdr3_aa: CASSLSSSNPMYEQYF
d_call: TRBD1; v_call: TRBV6-4; clone_size: NA; j_call: TRBJ2-2; cdr3_length: 18; cdr3_nt: TGTGCCAGACCAACAACCGGGACAGGGTATTATTCTGCCGGGGAGCTGTTTTTT; cdr3_aa: CARPTTGTGYYSAGELFF
d_call: NA; v_call: TRBV6-4; clone_size: NA; j_call: TRBJ2-7; cdr3_length: 10; cdr3_nt: TGTGCCAGCAGTCTCTACGAGCAGTACTTC; cdr3_aa: CASSLYEQYF
d_call: NA; v_call: TRBV2; clone_size: NA; j_call: TRBJ1-6; cdr3_length: 15; cdr3_nt: TGTGCCAGCGGACCCGAACAGTCTTATAATTCACCCCTCCACTTT; cdr3_aa: CASGPEQSYNSPLHF
d_call: TRBD2; v_call: TRBV5-1; clone_size: NA; j_call: TRBJ2-3; cdr3_length: 13; cdr3_nt: TGCGCCAGCACCAGCGGGGGGGTTGATACGCAGTATTTT; cdr3_aa: CASTSGGVDTQYF
d_call: NA; v_call: TRBV19; clone_size: NA; j_call: TRBJ1-1; cdr3_length: 12; cdr3_nt: TGTGCCAGTAGTGGGGGAGGCACTGAAGCTTTCTTT; cdr3_aa: CASSGGGTEAFF
d_call: NA; v_call: TRBV7-9; clone_size: once; j_call: TRBJ2-1; cdr3_length: 15; cdr3_nt: TGTGCCAGCAGCTCCGACCATAATTCCTACAATGAGCAGTTCTTC; cdr3_aa: CASSSDHNSYNEQFF
d_call: TRBD2; v_call: TRBV4-1; clone_size: NA; j_call: TRBJ2-1; cdr3_length: 16; cdr3_nt: TGCGCCAGCAGTTGGGAGAGAGCGGGGGGCTGGAATGAGCAGTTCTTC; cdr3_aa: CASSWERAGGWNEQFF
d_call: NA; v_call: TRBV15; clone_size: NA; j_call: TRBJ1-6; cdr3_length: 12; cdr3_nt: TGTGCCACCAGCACGGAAAATTCACCCCTCCACTTT; cdr3_aa: CATSTENSPLHF
d_call: NA; v_call: TRBV27; clone_size: NA; j_call: TRBJ1-2; cdr3_length: 12; cdr3_nt: TGTGCCAGCAGTTTACAGGGCTATGGCTACACCTTC; cdr3_aa: CASSLQGYGYTF
d_call: NA; v_call: TRBV10-3; clone_size: NA; j_call: TRBJ2-1; cdr3_length: 14; cdr3_nt: TGTGCCGCCGCTACTAGCCAGGCGTTCGATGAGCAGTTCTTC; cdr3_aa: CAAATSQAFDEQFF
d_call: NA; v_call: TRBV6-2/TRBV6-3; clone_size: once; j_call: TRBJ1-2; cdr3_length: 13; cdr3_nt: TGTGCCAGCAGTTATGAGGCAGGGTCTGGCTACACCTTC; cdr3_aa: CASSYEAGSGYTF
d_call: NA; v_call: TRBV5-6; clone_size: once; j_call: TRBJ1-1; cdr3_length: 15; cdr3_nt: TGTGCCAGCGGGCGGGCAGGGAGGCCCCTGAAGGAAGCTTTCTTT; cdr3_aa: CASGRAGRPLKEAFF
d_call: TRBD1; v_call: TRBV14; clone_size: NA; j_call: TRBJ2-7; cdr3_length: 13; cdr3_nt: TGTGCCAGCAGCCAAGCAGGGACAGGGGGGCATTCATTC; cdr3_aa: CASSQAGTGGHSF
d_call: NA; v_call: TRBV2; clone_size: NA; j_call: TRBJ2-5; cdr3_length: 12; cdr3_nt: TGTGCCAGCAGTCGACTTGGGGAGACCCAGTACTTC; cdr3_aa: CASSRLGETQYF
d_call: TRBD1; v_call: TRBV9; clone_size: NA; j_call: TRBJ1-4; cdr3_length: 17; cdr3_nt: TGTGCCAGCAGCGGCCAGTTGGGACAGGGGACCGGAGAAAAACTGTTTTTT; cdr3_aa: CASSGQLGQGTGEKLFF
d_call: NA; v_call: TRBV12-3/TRBV12-4; clone_size: NA; j_call: TRBJ1-2; cdr3_length: 13; cdr3_nt: TGTGCCAGCACCACCGAACTGATATATGGCTACACCTTC; cdr3_aa: CASTTELIYGYTF
d_call: TRBD1; v_call: TRBV2; clone_size: NA; j_call: TRBJ1-1; cdr3_length: 14; cdr3_nt: TGTGCCAGCAGTGGGACAGGGGGTGTCACTGAAGCTTTCTTT; cdr3_aa: CASSGTGGVTEAFF
d_call: NA; v_call: TRBV4-1; clone_size: NA; j_call: TRBJ1-1; cdr3_length: 14; cdr3_nt: TGCGCCAGCAGCCAAGCACAGCAGAACACTGAAGCTTTCTTT; cdr3_aa: CASSQAQQNTEAFF
d_call: NA; v_call: TRBV5-4; clone_size: NA; j_call: TRBJ2-3; cdr3_length: 14; cdr3_nt: TGTGCCAGCAGCCTTGGGACAAACACAGATACGCAGTATTTT; cdr3_aa: CASSLGTNTDTQYF
d_call: NA; v_call: TRBV5-1; clone_size: NA; j_call: TRBJ2-7; cdr3_length: 16; cdr3_nt: TGCGCCAGCAGTAGGGACGGGGAGACCTCTGGCTACGAGCAGTACTTC; cdr3_aa: CASSRDGETSGYEQYF
d_call: TRBD2; v_call: TRBV7-2; clone_size: NA; j_call: TRBJ2-7; cdr3_length: 15; cdr3_nt: TGTGCCAGCAGTACTAGCGGGGGGAGCTCCTACGAGCAGTACTTC; cdr3_aa: CASSTSGGSSYEQYF
d_call: NA; v_call: TRBV23-1; clone_size: NA; j_call: TRBJ1-2; cdr3_length: 16; cdr3_nt: TGCGCCAGCAGTCAATCACGGGGCAGTCGATTCTATGGCTACACCTTC; cdr3_aa: CASSQSRGSRFYGYTF
d_call: NA; v_call: TRBV7-2; clone_size: NA; j_call: TRBJ1-4; cdr3_length: 13; cdr3_nt: TGTGCCAGCAGCTTCGGACAGAATGAAAAACTGTTTTTT; cdr3_aa: CASSFGQNEKLFF
d_call: NA; v_call: TRBV28; clone_size: NA; j_call: TRBJ1-2; cdr3_length: 15; cdr3_nt: TGTGCCAGCAGTTCCAGGACACTAGCTAACTATGGCTACACCTTC; cdr3_aa: CASSSRTLANYGYTF
d_call: TRBD2; v_call: TRBV18; clone_size: NA; j_call: TRBJ2-1; cdr3_length: 14; cdr3_nt: TGTGCCAGCTTAGCTAGCGGGGGCTACAATGAGCAGTTCTTC; cdr3_aa: CASLASGGYNEQFF
d_call: TRBD1; v_call: TRBV30; clone_size: NA; j_call: TRBJ2-7; cdr3_length: 13; cdr3_nt: TGTGCCTGGAGGACAGGGGGAGAGGGCGAGCAGTACTTC; cdr3_aa: CAWRTGGEGEQYF
d_call: TRBD1; v_call: TRBV6-2/TRBV6-3; clone_size: NA; j_call: TRBJ2-1; cdr3_length: 15; cdr3_nt: TGTGCCAGCAGTTACCGGGACAGGGTGGACAATGAGCAGTTCTTC; cdr3_aa: CASSYRDRVDNEQFF
d_call: NA; v_call: TRBV27; clone_size: NA; j_call: TRBJ1-1; cdr3_length: 14; cdr3_nt: TGTGCCAGCAGCAGGTCGGGGTTGGGCACTGAAGCTTTCTTT; cdr3_aa: CASSRSGLGTEAFF
d_call: NA; v_call: TRBV5-1; clone_size: once; j_call: TRBJ2-5; cdr3_length: 14; cdr3_nt: TGCGCCAGCAGGTGGGGGGAGCACCAAGAGACCCAGTACTTC; cdr3_aa: CASRWGEHQETQYF
d_call: TRBD1; v_call: TRBV19; clone_size: NA; j_call: TRBJ2-7; cdr3_length: 14; cdr3_nt: TGTGCCAGCATGGACAGGGCGGCTAGTAACGAGCAGTACTTC; cdr3_aa: CASMDRAASNEQYF
d_call: NA; v_call: TRBV11-2; clone_size: NA; j_call: TRBJ2-5; cdr3_length: 14; cdr3_nt: TGTGCCAGCAGCTTAGCGGGTTGGGCAGAGACCCAGTACTTC; cdr3_aa: CASSLAGWAETQYF
d_call: NA; v_call: TRBV10-3; clone_size: NA; j_call: TRBJ2-7; cdr3_length: 13; cdr3_nt: TGTGCCATCAGTGAGTCTGTATCGGACGAGCAGTACTTC; cdr3_aa: CAISESVSDEQYF
d_call: NA; v_call: TRBV15; clone_size: NA; j_call: TRBJ1-5; cdr3_length: 15; cdr3_nt: TGTGCCACCAGCAGAGATGAGGGGGAAAGTCAGCCCCAGCATTTT; cdr3_aa: CATSRDEGESQPQHF
d_call: TRBD1; v_call: TRBV4-1; clone_size: NA; j_call: TRBJ1-2; cdr3_length: 17; cdr3_nt: TGCGCCAGCAGCCAAGATGTGGACAGGGGAAGTTTTTATGGCTACACCTTC; cdr3_aa: CASSQDVDRGSFYGYTF
d_call: TRBD2; v_call: TRBV18; clone_size: NA; j_call: TRBJ2-7; cdr3_length: 13; cdr3_nt: TGTGCCAGCTCAAGTACTAGCGGCTACGAGCAGTACTTC; cdr3_aa: CASSSTSGYEQYF
d_call: TRBD1; v_call: TRBV27; clone_size: once; j_call: TRBJ1-1; cdr3_length: 17; cdr3_nt: TGTGCCAGCAGACCAGGGACAGGGGGCGCGGGGAACACTGAAGCTTTCTTT; cdr3_aa: CASRPGTGGAGNTEAFF